This T cell receptor (beta chain) was profiled in a study of OX40 agonist ivuxolimab in advanced cancers. The CDR3 sequence is 12 residues long. Per the germline V gene, CDR1 is LNHDA and CDR2 is SQIVND (reference sequence). Trimming took off 5 bases at V and 8 bases at J, with 11 bases between the two ends. TCRdb keeps only in-frame clones here, not all; method: immunoSEQ multiplex PCR. The sample has tens of thousands of clones; about 88% are singletons. The receptor was derived from an adult with an advanced solid tumor such as melanoma, head and neck, liver or kidney cancer. The sample here was CD4+ or CD8+ T cells sorted from blood, taken in a trial of the OX40 agonist ivuxolimab. This sequence joins TRBV19 and TRBJ2-3; maybe TRBD1 (6 bases). The CDR3 sequence is CASSWEGGTQYF. In DNA form, the CDR3 reads TGTGCCAGTAGTTGGGAAGGGGGTACGCAGTATTTT. The full variable domain, in which reference TRBV19 and TRBJ2-3 provide the parts outside the CDR3, is DGGITQSPKYLFRKEGQNVTLSCEQNLNHDAMYWYRQDPGQGLRLIYYSQIVNDFQKGDIAEGYSVSREKKESFPLTVTSAQKNPTAFYLCASSWEGGTQYFGPGTRLTVL.